This T cell receptor beta chain was recovered during a study of T cell changes during pregnancy in multiple sclerosis. The CDR3 contains 17 residues. Looked up from germline, CDR1 is MNHGY and CDR2 is SVAAGI. The V end lost 6 bases, the J end lost 2 bases, and 23 bases lay between the germline ends. Sequenced by immunoSEQ multiplex PCR; TCRdb stores in-frame clones only, minus some. The profile shows 30,000 to 45,000 clones, 91% of them singletons. The sequence was collected from a female donor in good health, enrolled as a control in a pregnancy study. The material sequenced was CD4+ T cells from peripheral blood mononuclear cells, taken in the second trimester of pregnancy. The V call is TRBV6-9, the J call TRBJ2-7, with D maybe TRBD1 (6 bases). CDR3 DNA: TGTGCCAGCAGCCCAGACAGGTCCTTGATGTGCCCCTACGAGCAGTACTTC. Translated, it gives CASSPDRSLMCPYEQYF.